This is a list of T cell receptor beta chains from one sample in a study of spatial heterogeneity in lung cancer. TCRdb re-analysed the 5' RACE reads in MiXCR, keeping a single row per CDR3 protein. The sample shows fewer than 25,000 distinct CDR3 sequences, more than 9.5% of them seen only once. The sequenced sample was PBMCs, obtained at follow-up. These receptors came from a male donor with early-stage non-small cell lung cancer. Both conserved end residues are part of each CDR3.

>TRBV20-1
CSARKPTIYNEQFF
>TRBV7-2
CASSLDRPNNEQFF
>TRBV6-6
CASSSDRAYGATDTQYF
>TRBV20-1
CSARDYGVGTDTQYF
>TRBV7-2
CASSLERFTDTQYF
>TRBV5-1
CASSLEVNEQFF
>TRBV28
CASRPRQGGNEKLFF
>TRBV29-1
CSVDRVASTDTQYF
>TRBV5-6
CASRGQGTTYEQYF
>TRBV11-2
CASSLSGTPYGYTF
>TRBV4-1
CASSPEPGQGAVGANVLTF
>TRBV27
CASRAGQGRKSNTEAFF
>TRBV29-1
CSVRATRTAEAFF
>TRBV20-1
CSARPEPGGTEAFF
>TRBV20-1
CSATERAEQPQHF
>TRBV10-3
CAISESRTRRTDTQYF
>TRBV30
CAWSVLSGGLDNEQFF
>TRBV20-1
CSARDRAGGDYGYTF
>TRBV15
CATSRSFGTGNEQFF
>TRBV10-2
CASSEGGDSPLHF
>TRBV2
CASQGQNFSPLHF
>TRBV20-1
CSAKIQGAAYEQYF
>TRBV11-2
CASSSIKRGTGELFF
>TRBV10-3
CAISESILADTQYF
>TRBV20-1
CSALDRQAEEKLFF
>TRBV6-2/TRBV6-3
CASSWTSLNTGELFF
>TRBV28
CASSLGLRGGHMGNQPQHF
>TRBV2
CASSRDGSNQPQHF
>TRBV4-1
CASSHYNEQFF
>TRBV20-1
CSALAGLSYEQYF
>TRBV5-1
CASSPRGSSYNEQFF
>TRBV28
CASSLFIGGHKNTEAFF
>TRBV29-1
CSVEGTGGYEQYF
>TRBV20-1
CSAPFTRGSEQYF
>TRBV29-1
CSVAGTAYYGYTF
>TRBV3-1
CASSLLAGGDGNIQYF
>TRBV4-1
CASSDRGRGANVLTF
>TRBV4-3
CASSQEGNREEAFF
>TRBV4-3
CASSQEIRGLGYGYTF
>TRBV4-2
CASSQVPGELFF